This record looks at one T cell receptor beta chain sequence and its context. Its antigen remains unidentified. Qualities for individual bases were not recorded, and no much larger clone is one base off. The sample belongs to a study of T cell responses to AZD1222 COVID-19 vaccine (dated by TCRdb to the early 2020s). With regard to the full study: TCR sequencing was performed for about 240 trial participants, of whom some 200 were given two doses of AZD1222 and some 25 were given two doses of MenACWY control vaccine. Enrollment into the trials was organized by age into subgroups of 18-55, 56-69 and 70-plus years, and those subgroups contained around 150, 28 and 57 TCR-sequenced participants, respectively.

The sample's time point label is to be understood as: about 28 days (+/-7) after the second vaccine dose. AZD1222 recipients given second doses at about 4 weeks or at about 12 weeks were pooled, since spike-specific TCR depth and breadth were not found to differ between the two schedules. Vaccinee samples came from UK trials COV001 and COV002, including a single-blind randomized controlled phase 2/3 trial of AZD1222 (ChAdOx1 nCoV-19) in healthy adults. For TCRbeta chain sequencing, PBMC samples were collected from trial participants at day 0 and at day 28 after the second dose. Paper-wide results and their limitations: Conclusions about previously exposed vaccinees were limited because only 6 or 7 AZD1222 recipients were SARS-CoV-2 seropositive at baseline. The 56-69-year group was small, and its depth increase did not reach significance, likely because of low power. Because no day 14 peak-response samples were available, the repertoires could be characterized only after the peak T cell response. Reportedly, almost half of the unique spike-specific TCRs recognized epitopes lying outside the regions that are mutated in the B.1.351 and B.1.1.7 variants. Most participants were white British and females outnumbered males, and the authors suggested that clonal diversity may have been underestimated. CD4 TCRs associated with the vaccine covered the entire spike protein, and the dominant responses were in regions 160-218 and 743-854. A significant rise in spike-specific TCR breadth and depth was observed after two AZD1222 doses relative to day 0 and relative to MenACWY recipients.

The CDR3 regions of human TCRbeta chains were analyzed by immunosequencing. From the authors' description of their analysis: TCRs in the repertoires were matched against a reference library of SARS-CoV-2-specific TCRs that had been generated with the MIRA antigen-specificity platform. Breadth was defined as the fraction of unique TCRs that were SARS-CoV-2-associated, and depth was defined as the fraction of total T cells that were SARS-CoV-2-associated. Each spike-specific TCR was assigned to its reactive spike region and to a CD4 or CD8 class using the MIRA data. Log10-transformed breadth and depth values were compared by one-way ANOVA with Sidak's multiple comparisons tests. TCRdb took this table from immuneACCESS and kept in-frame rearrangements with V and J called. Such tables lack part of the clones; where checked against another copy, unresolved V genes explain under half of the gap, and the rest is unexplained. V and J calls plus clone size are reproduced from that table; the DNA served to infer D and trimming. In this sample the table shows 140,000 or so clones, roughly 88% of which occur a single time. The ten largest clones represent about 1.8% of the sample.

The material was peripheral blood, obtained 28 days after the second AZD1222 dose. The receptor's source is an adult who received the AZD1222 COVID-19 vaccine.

CDR3 region: CASSPYRGRANEQFF. The nucleotide sequence reads as follows: TGTGCCAGCAGCCCCTATAGGGGCAGAGCGAATGAGCAGTTCTTC. Rearrangement joined TRBV11-3 to TRBJ2-1, and TRBD1 may be the D gene, going by 5 matching bases. CDR1 and CDR2, per the germline V gene, are SGHNT and YENEEA. The CDR3 sequence holds 15 residues, the cysteine and phenylalanine included. Just the 45-base CDR3 DNA is kept, in frame starting at base 1. V gives up 5 bases and J gives up 7 bases, and the segment between their germline ends measures 18 bases.